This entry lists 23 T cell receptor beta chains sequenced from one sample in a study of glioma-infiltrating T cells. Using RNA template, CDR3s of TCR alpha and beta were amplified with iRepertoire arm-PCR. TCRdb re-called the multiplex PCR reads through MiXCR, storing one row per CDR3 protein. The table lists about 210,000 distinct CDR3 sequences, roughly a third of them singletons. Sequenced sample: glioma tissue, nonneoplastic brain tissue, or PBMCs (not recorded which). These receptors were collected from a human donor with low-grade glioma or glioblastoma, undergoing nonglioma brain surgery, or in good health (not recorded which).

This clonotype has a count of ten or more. The CDR3 nucleotides read TGTGCCAGCAGTCAGACCAGGACTAGCGGGGAATACAATGAGCAGTTCTTC. This encodes CASSQTRTSGEYNEQFF. The V call is TRBV6-2 or TRBV6-3, the J call TRBJ2-1; 12 nucleotides match TRBD2. Trimming took 5 bases from V and 4 from J; bases not matched to a gene: 9. This CDR3 spans 17 amino acids. Germline assignment: CDR1 MNHEY and CDR2 SVGEGT.

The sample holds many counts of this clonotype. CDR3 amino acids: CASSYAVGAEGYGYTF. DNA for the CDR3: TGTGCCAGCAGTTACGCTGTAGGGGCGGAAGGATATGGCTACACCTTC. The chain links TRBV6-6 to TRBJ1-2; D might be TRBD1 (5 bases). Trimming removed 2 bases at V and 5 bases at J, with 18 bases between. Germline V gives CDR1 MNHNY, CDR2 SVGAGI (reference sequence). The CDR3 extends over 16 amino acids.

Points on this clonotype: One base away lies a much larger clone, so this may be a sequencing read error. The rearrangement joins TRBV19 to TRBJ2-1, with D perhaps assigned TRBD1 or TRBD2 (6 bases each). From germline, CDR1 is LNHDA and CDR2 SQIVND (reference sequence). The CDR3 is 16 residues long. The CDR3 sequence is CASGIGQRVESDEQFF. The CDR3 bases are TGTGCCAGTGGTATAGGACAGCGGGTGGAGAGCGATGAGCAGTTCTTC.

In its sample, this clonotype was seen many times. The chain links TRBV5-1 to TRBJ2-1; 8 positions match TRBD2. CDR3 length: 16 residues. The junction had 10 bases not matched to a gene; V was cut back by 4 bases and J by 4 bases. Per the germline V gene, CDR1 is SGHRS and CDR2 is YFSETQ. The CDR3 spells CASSLGIAGSYNEQFF. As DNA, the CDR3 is TGCGCCAGCAGCCTAGGGATAGCGGGAAGTTACAATGAGCAGTTCTTC.

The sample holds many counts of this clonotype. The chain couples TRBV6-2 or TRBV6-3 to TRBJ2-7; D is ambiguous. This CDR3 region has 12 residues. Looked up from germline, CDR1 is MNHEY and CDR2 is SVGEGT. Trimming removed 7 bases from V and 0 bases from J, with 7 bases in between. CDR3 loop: CASTTSSYEQYF. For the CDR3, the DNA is TGTGCCAGCACCACGAGCTCCTACGAGCAGTACTTC.

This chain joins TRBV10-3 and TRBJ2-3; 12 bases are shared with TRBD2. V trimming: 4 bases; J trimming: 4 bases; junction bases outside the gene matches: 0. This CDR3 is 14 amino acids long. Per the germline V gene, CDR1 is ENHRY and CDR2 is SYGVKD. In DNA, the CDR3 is TGTGCCATCAGTGGGACTAGCGGGGCAGATACGCAGTATTTT. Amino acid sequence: CAISGTSGADTQYF.

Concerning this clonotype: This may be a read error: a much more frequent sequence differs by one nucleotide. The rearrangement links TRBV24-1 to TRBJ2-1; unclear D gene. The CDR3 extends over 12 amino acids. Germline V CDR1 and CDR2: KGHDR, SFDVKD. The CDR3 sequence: CATSDLVNEQLF. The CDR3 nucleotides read TGTGCCACCAGTGATCTAGTCAATGAGCAGTTATTC.

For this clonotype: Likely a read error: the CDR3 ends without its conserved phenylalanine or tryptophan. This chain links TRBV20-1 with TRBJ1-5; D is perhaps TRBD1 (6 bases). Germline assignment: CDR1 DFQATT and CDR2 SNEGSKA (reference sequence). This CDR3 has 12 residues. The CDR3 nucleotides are TGCAGTGCGGGGGGGGGCAACCAGCCCCAGCATTTA. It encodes CSAGGGNQPQHL.

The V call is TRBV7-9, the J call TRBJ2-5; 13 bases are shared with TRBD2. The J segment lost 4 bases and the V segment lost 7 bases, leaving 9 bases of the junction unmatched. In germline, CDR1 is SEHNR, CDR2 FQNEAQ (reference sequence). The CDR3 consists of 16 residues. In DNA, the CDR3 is TGTGCCAGCACCCCAAGGACTAGCGGGAGAACAGAGACCCAGTACTTC. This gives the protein CASTPRTSGRTETQYF.

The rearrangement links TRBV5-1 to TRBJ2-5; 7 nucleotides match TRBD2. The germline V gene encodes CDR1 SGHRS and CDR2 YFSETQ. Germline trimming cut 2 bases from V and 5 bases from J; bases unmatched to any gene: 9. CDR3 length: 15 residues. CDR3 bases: TGCGCCAGCAGCTTTTGGGAGGGCCTTTCGGAGACCCAGTACTTC. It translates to CASSFWEGLSETQYF.

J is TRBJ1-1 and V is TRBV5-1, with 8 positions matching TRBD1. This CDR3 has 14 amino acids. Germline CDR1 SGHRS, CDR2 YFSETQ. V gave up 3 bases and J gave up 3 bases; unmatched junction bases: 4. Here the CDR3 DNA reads TGCGCCAGCAGCTCGCTACAGGGGGACACTGAAGCTTTCTTT. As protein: CASSSLQGDTEAFF.

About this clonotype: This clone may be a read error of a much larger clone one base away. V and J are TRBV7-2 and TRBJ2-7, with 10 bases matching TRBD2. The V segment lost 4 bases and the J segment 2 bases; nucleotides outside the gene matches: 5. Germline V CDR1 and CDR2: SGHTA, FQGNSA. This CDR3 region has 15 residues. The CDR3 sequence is CASSSSSGSTYEQYF. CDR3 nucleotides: TGTGCCAGCAGCTCATCTAGCGGGAGTACCTACGAGCAGTACTTC.

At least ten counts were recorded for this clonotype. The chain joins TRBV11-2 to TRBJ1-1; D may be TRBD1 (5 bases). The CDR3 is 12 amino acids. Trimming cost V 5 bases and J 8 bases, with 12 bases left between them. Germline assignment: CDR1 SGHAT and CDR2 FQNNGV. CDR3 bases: TGTGCCAGCAGCCTCCAAAGGGACGAAGCTTTCTTT. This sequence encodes CASSLQRDEAFF.

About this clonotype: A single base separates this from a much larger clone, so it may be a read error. The chain's CDR3 is CASSAFHGRYEQYF. CDR3 coding DNA: TGTGCCAGCAGCGCATTTCACGGGAGGTACGAGCAGTACTTC. The chain combines TRBV7-2 with TRBJ2-7, with TRBD2 matching over 7 bases. The germline V gene encodes CDR1 SGHTA and CDR2 FQGNSA. The ends lost 5 bases at V and 4 bases at J; junction bases unmatched: 8. The CDR3 is 14 residues long.

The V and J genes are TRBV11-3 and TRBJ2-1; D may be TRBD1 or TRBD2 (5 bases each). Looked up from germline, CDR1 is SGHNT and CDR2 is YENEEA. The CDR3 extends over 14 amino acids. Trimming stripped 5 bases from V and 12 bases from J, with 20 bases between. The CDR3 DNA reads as TGTGCCAGCAGCGTGACCGGGACCACTTTCGGGCAGTTCTTC. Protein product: CASSVTGTTFGQFF.

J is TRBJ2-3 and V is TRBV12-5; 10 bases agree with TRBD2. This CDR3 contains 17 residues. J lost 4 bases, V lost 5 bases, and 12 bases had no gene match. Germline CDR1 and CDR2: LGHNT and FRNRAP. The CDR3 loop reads CASGRAPSGSLSDTQYF. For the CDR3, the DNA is TGTGCTAGTGGTAGAGCTCCTAGCGGGAGTCTTTCAGATACGCAGTATTTT.

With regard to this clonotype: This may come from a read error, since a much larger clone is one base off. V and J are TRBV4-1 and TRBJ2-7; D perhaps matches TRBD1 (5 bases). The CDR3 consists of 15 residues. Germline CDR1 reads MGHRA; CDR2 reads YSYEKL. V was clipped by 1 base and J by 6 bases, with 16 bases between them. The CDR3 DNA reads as TGCGCCAGCAGCCAAGGTGTTACAGGCCAAGGCGAGCAGTACTTC. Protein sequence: CASSQGVTGQGEQYF.

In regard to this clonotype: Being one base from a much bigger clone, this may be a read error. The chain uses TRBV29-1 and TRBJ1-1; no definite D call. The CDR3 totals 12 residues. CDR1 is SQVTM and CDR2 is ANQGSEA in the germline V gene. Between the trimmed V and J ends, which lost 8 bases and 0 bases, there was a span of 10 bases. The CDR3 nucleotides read TGCAGCTGGAGGCAGTTGAACACTGAAGCTTTCTTT. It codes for CSWRQLNTEAFF.

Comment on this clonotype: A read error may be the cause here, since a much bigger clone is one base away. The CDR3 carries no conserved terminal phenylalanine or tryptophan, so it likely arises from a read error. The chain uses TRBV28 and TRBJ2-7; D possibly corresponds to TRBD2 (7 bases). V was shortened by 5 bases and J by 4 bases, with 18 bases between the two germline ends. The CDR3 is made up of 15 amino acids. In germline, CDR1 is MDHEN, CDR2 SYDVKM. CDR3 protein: CASSTTSEGVYEQYL. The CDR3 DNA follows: TGTGCCAGCAGTACCACTAGCGAGGGGGTATACGAGCAGTACCTC.

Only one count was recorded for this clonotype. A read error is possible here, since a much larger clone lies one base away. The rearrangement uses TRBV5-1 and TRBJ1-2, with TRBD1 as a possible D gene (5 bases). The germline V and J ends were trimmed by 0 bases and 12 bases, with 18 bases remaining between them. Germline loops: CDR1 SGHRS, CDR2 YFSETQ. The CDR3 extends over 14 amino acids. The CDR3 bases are TGCGCCAGCAGCTTGGAGGGGCGGGGTCCCGGCCACACCTTC. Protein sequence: CASSLEGRGPGHTF.

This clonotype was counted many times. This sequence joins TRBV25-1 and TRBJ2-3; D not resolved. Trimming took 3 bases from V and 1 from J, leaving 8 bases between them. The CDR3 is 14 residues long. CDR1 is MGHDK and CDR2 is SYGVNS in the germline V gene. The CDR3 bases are TGTGCCAGCAGTGACCCTAGGGGCACAGATACGCAGTATTTT. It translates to CASSDPRGTDTQYF.

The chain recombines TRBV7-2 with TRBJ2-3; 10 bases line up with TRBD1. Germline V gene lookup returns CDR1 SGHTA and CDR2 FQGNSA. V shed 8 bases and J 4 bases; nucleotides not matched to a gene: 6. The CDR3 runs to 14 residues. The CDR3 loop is CASFRDRGPDTQYF. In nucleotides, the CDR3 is TGTGCCAGCTTCCGGGACAGGGGCCCAGATACGCAGTATTTT.

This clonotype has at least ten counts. The CDR3 DNA is TGTGCCAGCAGCCAAGAGTTGAGGGAGACCCAGTACTTC. Amino acids: CASSQELRETQYF. This rearrangement joins TRBV14 to TRBJ2-5; D unresolved. Germline lookup yields CDR1 SGHDN and CDR2 FVKESK. V shed 0 bases and J shed 5 bases, with 7 bases lying between them. This CDR3 has 13 residues.